A selection of T cell receptor beta chains follows, all from one sample in a study of blood T cells in healthy people across ages. TCRdb used MiXCR to reprocess the 5' RACE reads, holding one entry per CDR3 protein. The profile shows about 780,000 distinct CDR3 sequences, around 50% of them singletons. Sequencing input: blood. These receptor sequences come from an elderly man in good health. Each CDR3 is given with its conserved first and last residue. A D gene is named only where the DNA matches it firmly. Clone size is not always given. Where it is, it says once, few, many or a class for expanded clones.

clone_size,d_call,v_call,j_call,cdr3_nt,cdr3_aa
NA,TRBD2,TRBV5-1,TRBJ2-1,TGCGCCAGCAGCTTGGGACTAGCGGGTGCCATAACCTACAATGAGCAGTTCTTC,CASSLGLAGAITYNEQFF
NA,TRBD1,TRBV4-1,TRBJ1-2,TGCGCCAGCAGTTTCACCGGGACAGATTATGGCTACACCTTC,CASSFTGTDYGYTF
NA,NA,TRBV18,TRBJ2-1,TGTGCCAGCTCACCACTTCCCCAGGGGGGCAATGAGCAGTTCTTC,CASSPLPQGGNEQFF
NA,NA,TRBV24-1,TRBJ2-5,TGTGCCACCAGTGATTCGGGGGACAGACCGATCGGAGAGACCCAGTACTTC,CATSDSGDRPIGETQYF
NA,NA,TRBV12-3/TRBV12-4,TRBJ1-6,TGTGCCAGCAGTCTCACGGTCGGGGACGTAATGTATAATTCACCCCTCCACTTT,CASSLTVGDVMYNSPLHF
NA,NA,TRBV3-1,TRBJ2-1,TGTGCCAGCAGCCAAGATGGGACTTGCAATGAGCAGTTCTTC,CASSQDGTCNEQFF
NA,TRBD1,TRBV25-1,TRBJ2-7,TGTGCCAGTAGTGACCCCGGGACAGGAGATTCCTACGAGCAGTACTTC,CASSDPGTGDSYEQYF
few,TRBD2,TRBV5-5,TRBJ2-7,TGTGCCAGCAGCTTGAGGCTAGCGGGGCTATCCTACAATGAGCAGTACTTC,CASSLRLAGLSYNEQYF
many,TRBD2,TRBV6-5,TRBJ2-1,TGTGCCAGCAGTTACTTGATCGGACTAGCAGGGAATGAGCAGTTCTTC,CASSYLIGLAGNEQFF
many,TRBD1,TRBV27,TRBJ1-1,TGTGCCACCCGGACAGGGGGAACATTAGGGGAAGCTTTCTTT,CATRTGGTLGEAFF
NA,TRBD2,TRBV6-6,TRBJ2-7,TGTGCCAGCAGCCACCGCGAGACTAGCGGGAGCCACGAGCAGTACTTC,CASSHRETSGSHEQYF
NA,TRBD2,TRBV6-2/TRBV6-3,TRBJ2-1,TGTGCCAGCAGGATGACTAGCCACAATGAGCAGTTCTTC,CASRMTSHNEQFF
few,TRBD2,TRBV4-1,TRBJ2-7,TGCGCCAGCAGCCAAGTTTTTACTAGCGGCTACGAGCAGTACTTC,CASSQVFTSGYEQYF
few,NA,TRBV7-8,TRBJ2-1,TGTGCCAGCAGCTTACAGGACCCTACCTACAATGAGCAGTTCTTC,CASSLQDPTYNEQFF
few,NA,TRBV7-2,TRBJ2-7,TGTGCCAGCAGCACACAACAGGACGGCGAGCAGTACTTC,CASSTQQDGEQYF
NA,NA,TRBV18,TRBJ2-7,TGTGCCAGCTCACACAAGTACGAGCAGTACTTC,CASSHKYEQYF
NA,NA,TRBV7-9,TRBJ2-2,TGTGCCAGCAGCTTAGAGCGGCCCGGGGAGCTGTTTTTT,CASSLERPGELFF
NA,NA,TRBV29-1,TRBJ2-5,TGCAGCGTTGGATTCAAACAGGCTTTGCAGTACTTC,CSVGFKQALQYF
few,NA,TRBV12-3/TRBV12-4,TRBJ2-1,TGTGCCAGCAGTTTAACCGGGATCTGGATTGAGCAGTTCTTC,CASSLTGIWIEQFF
NA,NA,TRBV6-2/TRBV6-3,TRBJ1-5,TGTGCCAGCAGTTACTCTCGGGGACCCCAGCATTTT,CASSYSRGPQHF
many,NA,TRBV20-1,TRBJ2-7,TGCAGTGCTATCCAACACAAGGGTTTACTACGGGAGCAGTACTTC,CSAIQHKGLLREQYF
NA,NA,TRBV7-6,TRBJ2-5,TGTGCCAGCAGCTCCGGGGCCAGAGAGTACTTC,CASSSGAREYF
NA,NA,TRBV27,TRBJ2-3,TGTGCCAGCAGTTGGGCCATAGCGAGCACAGATACGCAGTATTTT,CASSWAIASTDTQYF
NA,NA,TRBV5-5,TRBJ2-3,TGTGCCAGCAGCGTTGTGGTTAGCGGCACAGATACGCAGTATTTT,CASSVVVSGTDTQYF
NA,NA,TRBV30,TRBJ1-6,TGTGCCTGGCGTTTGGATGATTCACCCCTCCACTTT,CAWRLDDSPLHF
NA,NA,TRBV3-1,TRBJ2-7,TGTGCCAGCAGCCAAGGGGGTATCTCCTACGAGCAGTACTTC,CASSQGGISYEQYF
NA,NA,TRBV5-1,TRBJ2-5,TGCGCCAGCAGCTTGCTCAGGGCCTGGGAGACCCAGTACTTC,CASSLLRAWETQYF
few,TRBD2,TRBV20-1,TRBJ2-7,TGCAGTGCGGGACTAGCGGGAACCTACGAGCAGTACTTC,CSAGLAGTYEQYF
few,NA,TRBV20-1,TRBJ2-7,TGCAGTGCTCGGAGGCAGGGCGATTCCCCCTACGAGCAGTACTTC,CSARRQGDSPYEQYF
NA,NA,TRBV4-1,TRBJ2-2,TGCGCCAGCAGCCAAGATGGTCTTCGGGCCCGGGAGCTGTTTTTT,CASSQDGLRARELFF
few,TRBD1,TRBV7-2,TRBJ2-5,TGTGCCAGCGGACAGGGACTTCAGGGAGAGACCCAGTACTTC,CASGQGLQGETQYF
NA,TRBD2,TRBV3-1,TRBJ2-1,TGTGCCAGCAGCCCGATTTGGACTAGCGGGAGAGACAATGAGCAGTTCTTC,CASSPIWTSGRDNEQFF
many,NA,TRBV18,TRBJ2-1,TGTGCCAGCTCACCACCCCTTACCTCCTACAATGAGCAGTTCTTC,CASSPPLTSYNEQFF
few,TRBD2,TRBV20-1,TRBJ2-1,TGCAGTGCTAGAGATTCACTAGCGTATATGAATGAGCAGTTCTTC,CSARDSLAYMNEQFF
NA,NA,TRBV6-1,TRBJ1-1,TGTGCCAGCACCGAAGGACGTCAGGGGAACACTGAAGCTTTCTTT,CASTEGRQGNTEAFF
many,TRBD2,TRBV7-2,TRBJ2-1,TGTGCCAGCAGGACTAGCGCTTACAATGAGCAGTTCTTC,CASRTSAYNEQFF
many,NA,TRBV7-2,TRBJ2-3,TGTGCCAGCAGCTTAGGGACGGAGACATTAGGCACGCAGTATTTT,CASSLGTETLGTQYF
once,NA,TRBV12-3/TRBV12-4,TRBJ1-2,TGTGCCAGCACCGGCGGGGGCGCGAGTTATGGCTACACCTTC,CASTGGGASYGYTF
NA,NA,TRBV15,TRBJ2-7,TGTGCCACCAGCAGCTACTACGGCGAGCAGTACTTC,CATSSYYGEQYF
NA,NA,TRBV10-1,TRBJ2-3,TGCGCCAGCAGTGAGGAGGGGAGCACAGATACGCAGTATTTT,CASSEEGSTDTQYF
NA,NA,TRBV19,TRBJ2-2,TGTGCCAGTAGTCCCCTGGTCTCCACCGGGGAGCTGTTTTTT,CASSPLVSTGELFF
NA,TRBD2,TRBV5-1,TRBJ2-1,TGCGCCAGCAGCGAGACTAGCGGGAGAAGGTTCGGCAATGAGCAGTTCTTC,CASSETSGRRFGNEQFF
NA,TRBD2,TRBV20-1,TRBJ2-5,TGCAGTGCTAGAGATGCGGTAGCGGGGACTCGGGAGCAGTACTTC,CSARDAVAGTREQYF
NA,TRBD2,TRBV5-6,TRBJ2-7,TGTGCCAGCAGGGCTAGGACTAGCGGCACCTACGAGCAGTACTTC,CASRARTSGTYEQYF
NA,NA,TRBV10-3,TRBJ2-6,TGTGCCATCAGTGAGTCAGGGGGGGGCTCTGGGGCCAACGTCCTGACTTTC,CAISESGGGSGANVLTF
NA,NA,TRBV6-6,TRBJ1-4,TGTGCCAGCTCGATCAGGACGGCAGAATTGTTTTTT,CASSIRTAELFF
few,NA,TRBV12-3/TRBV12-4,TRBJ1-5,TGTGCCAGCAGCCTCAATTATCAGCCCCAGCATTTT,CASSLNYQPQHF
NA,TRBD2,TRBV20-1,TRBJ2-1,TGCAGTGCTAGCCCGAGAGGCCGGGAGGGCGTAGATGAGCAGTTCTTC,CSASPRGREGVDEQFF
few,NA,TRBV20-1,TRBJ2-1,TGCAGTGCCGGCCCATTCACGGAGCAGTTCTTC,CSAGPFTEQFF
NA,TRBD1,TRBV29-1,TRBJ2-5,TGCAGCGTAAATTCCAGGGGGCTGGGTGGAGAGACCCAGTACTTC,CSVNSRGLGGETQYF
few,NA,TRBV20-1,TRBJ2-7,TGCAGTGCCAAGCGAAGTGGACTTACCTCCTACGAGCAGTACTTC,CSAKRSGLTSYEQYF
NA,NA,TRBV6-6,TRBJ2-5,TGTGCCAGCAGGGGAGTAGGGGGGGGAGAGACCCAGTACTTC,CASRGVGGGETQYF
NA,TRBD2,TRBV5-1,TRBJ2-1,TGCGCCAGCAGCTTCGAGACTAGCGGCCCCTACAATGAGCAGTTCTTC,CASSFETSGPYNEQFF
NA,TRBD2,TRBV9,TRBJ2-3,TGTGCCAGCAGCCCTTCGAGTAGCGGGGGGTTAGATACGCAGTATTTT,CASSPSSSGGLDTQYF